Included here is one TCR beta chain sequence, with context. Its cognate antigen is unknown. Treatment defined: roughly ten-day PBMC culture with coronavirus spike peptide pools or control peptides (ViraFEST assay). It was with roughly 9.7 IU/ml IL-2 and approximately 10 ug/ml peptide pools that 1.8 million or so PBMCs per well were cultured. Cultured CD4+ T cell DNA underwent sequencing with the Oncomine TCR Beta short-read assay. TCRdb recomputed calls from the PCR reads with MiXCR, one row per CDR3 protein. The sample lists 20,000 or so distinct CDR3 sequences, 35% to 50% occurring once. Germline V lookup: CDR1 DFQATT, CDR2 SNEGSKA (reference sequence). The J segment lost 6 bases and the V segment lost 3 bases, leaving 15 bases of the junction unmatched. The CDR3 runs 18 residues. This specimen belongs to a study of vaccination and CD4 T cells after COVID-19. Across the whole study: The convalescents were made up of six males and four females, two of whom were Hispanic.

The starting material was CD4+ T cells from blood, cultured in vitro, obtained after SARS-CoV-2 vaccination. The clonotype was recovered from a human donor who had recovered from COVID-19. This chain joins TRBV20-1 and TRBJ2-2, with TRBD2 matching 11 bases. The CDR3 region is CSASHPFSGGAVSGELFF. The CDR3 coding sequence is TGCAGTGCTAGTCACCCCTTTAGCGGGGGGGCGGTGTCCGGGGAGCTGTTTTTT.